This T cell receptor (beta chain) was found in a study of spatial heterogeneity in lung cancer. Study context: More than nine raw reads, on average, carried each unique TCR and UMI combination. General study points: At resection, ubiquitous expanded tumor TCRs appeared in blood more than at follow-up.

In regard to this clonotype: Its target is unknown.

Time point specified: sample taken at primary tumor resection. The input material, whole RNA from tumor, nontumor lung or frozen PBMC, was sequenced unsorted. TCRdb ran MiXCR on the 5' RACE reads and lists one entry per CDR3 protein. The sample has some 47,000 distinct CDR3 sequences, 7.5% to 8% seen once. This CDR3 is built from 18 residues. The germline V gene has CDR1 SGHTA and CDR2 FQGNSA. Trimming shortened V by 0 bases and J by 1 base, and 18 bases separated the two germline ends. The material sequenced was PBMCs, taken at surgery. This TCR was recovered from a female donor with early-stage non-small cell lung cancer. This rearrangement joins TRBV7-2 to TRBJ2-5; D is perhaps TRBD2 (5 bases). The CDR3 loop reads CASSLARGSHGPQETQYF. In nucleotides, the CDR3 is TGTGCCAGCAGCTTAGCTCGGGGTAGCCATGGGCCCCAAGAGACCCAGTACTTC.